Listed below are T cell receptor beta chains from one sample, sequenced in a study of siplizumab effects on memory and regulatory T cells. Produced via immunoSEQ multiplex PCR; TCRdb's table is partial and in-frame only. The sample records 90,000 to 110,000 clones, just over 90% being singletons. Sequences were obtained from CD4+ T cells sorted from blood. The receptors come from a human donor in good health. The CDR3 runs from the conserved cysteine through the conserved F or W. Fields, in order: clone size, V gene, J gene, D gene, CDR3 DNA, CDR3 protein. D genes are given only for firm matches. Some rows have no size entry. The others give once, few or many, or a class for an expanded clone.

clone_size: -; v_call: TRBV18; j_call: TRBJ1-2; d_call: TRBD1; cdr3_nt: TGTGCCAGCTCACCACTCGACAGGGTTGCTAACTATGGCTACACCTTC; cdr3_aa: CASSPLDRVANYGYTF
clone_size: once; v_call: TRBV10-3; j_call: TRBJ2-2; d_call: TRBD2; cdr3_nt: TGTGCCATCAGGGGACTAGCGGGAACCACCGGGGAGCTGTTTTTT; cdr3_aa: CAIRGLAGTTGELFF
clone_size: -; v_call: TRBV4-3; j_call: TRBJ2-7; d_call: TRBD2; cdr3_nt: TGCGCCAGCAGCCAGACAGCGGGAGGCACCTACGAGCAGTACTTC; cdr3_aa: CASSQTAGGTYEQYF
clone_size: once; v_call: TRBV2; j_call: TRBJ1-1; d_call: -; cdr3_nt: TGTGCCAGCAGTATCAGGGGTGGGGCAACGAACACTGAAGCTTTCTTT; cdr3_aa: CASSIRGGATNTEAFF
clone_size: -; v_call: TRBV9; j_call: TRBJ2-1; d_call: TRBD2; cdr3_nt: TGTGCCAGCAGCGTAGGGGGACTAGCGGGACTGAATGAGCAGTTCTTC; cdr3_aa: CASSVGGLAGLNEQFF
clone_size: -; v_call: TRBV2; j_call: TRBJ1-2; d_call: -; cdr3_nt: TGTGCCAGCAGTGAAGTCCAGGGCGGAGGCTACACCTTC; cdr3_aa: CASSEVQGGGYTF
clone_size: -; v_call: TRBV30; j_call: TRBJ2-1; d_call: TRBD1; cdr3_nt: TGTGCCTGGAGGGATATAAGACAGGGCCTCTACAATGAGCAGTTCTTC; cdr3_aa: CAWRDIRQGLYNEQFF
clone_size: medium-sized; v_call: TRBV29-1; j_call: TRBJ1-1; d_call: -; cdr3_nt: TGCAGCGTTCTGGGCACTGAAGCTTTCTTT; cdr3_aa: CSVLGTEAFF
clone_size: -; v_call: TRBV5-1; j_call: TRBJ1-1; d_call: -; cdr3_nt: TGCGCCAGCAGCGTAGGAGGGACTGGGAACACTGAAGCTTTCTTT; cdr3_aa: CASSVGGTGNTEAFF
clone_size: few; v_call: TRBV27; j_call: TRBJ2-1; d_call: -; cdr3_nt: TGTGCCAGCCGCCTCAGGGGCCTATACAATGAGCAGTTCTTC; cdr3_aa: CASRLRGLYNEQFF
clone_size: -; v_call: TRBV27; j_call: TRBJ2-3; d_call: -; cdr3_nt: TGTGCCAGCAGTTTTTCGGACATCACAGATACGCAGTATTTT; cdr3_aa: CASSFSDITDTQYF
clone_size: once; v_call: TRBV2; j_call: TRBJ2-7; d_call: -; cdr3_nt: TGTGCCAGCCACGGATTAGTCTACGAGCAGTACTTC; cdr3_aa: CASHGLVYEQYF
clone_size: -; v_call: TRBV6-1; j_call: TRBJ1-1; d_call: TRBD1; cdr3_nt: TGTGCCAGCAGTGCACAGGGGCGGGAAGCTTTCTTT; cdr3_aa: CASSAQGREAFF
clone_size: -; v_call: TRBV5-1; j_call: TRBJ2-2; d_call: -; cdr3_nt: TGCGCCAGCAGCGCCCTTGGCGGACACACTACGAACACCGGGGAGCTGTTTTTT; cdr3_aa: CASSALGGHTTNTGELFF
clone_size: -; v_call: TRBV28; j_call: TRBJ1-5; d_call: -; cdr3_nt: TGTGCCAGCAGTTACGATCAGCCCCAGCATTTT; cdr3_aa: CASSYDQPQHF
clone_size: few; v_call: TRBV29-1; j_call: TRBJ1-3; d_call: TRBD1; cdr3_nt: TGCAGCGTTGAGTCAACAGGGGACTCTGGAAACACCATATATTTT; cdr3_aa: CSVESTGDSGNTIYF
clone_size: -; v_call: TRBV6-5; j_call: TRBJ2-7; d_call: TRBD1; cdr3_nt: TGTGCCAGCAGTTACAGGGGGCGGCACTACGAGCAGTACTTC; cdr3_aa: CASSYRGRHYEQYF
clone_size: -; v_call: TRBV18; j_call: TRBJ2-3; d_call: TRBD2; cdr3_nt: TGTGCCAGCTCCCTGACTAGCGGGTTGGCAGATACGCAGTATTTT; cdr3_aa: CASSLTSGLADTQYF
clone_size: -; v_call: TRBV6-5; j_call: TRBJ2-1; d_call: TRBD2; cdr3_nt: TGTGCCAGCAGTTACTCCCGCGGGGGGTACAATGAGCAGTTCTTC; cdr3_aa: CASSYSRGGYNEQFF
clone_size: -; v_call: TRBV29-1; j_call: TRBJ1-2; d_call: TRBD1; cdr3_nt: TGCAGCGTCGTCGGAGGAGGGGGCTTCTATGGCTACACCTTC; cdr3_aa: CSVVGGGGFYGYTF
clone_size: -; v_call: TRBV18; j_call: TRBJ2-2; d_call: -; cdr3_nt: TGTGCCAGCTCACCCCGGCTGGCCGGGGAGCTGTTTTTT; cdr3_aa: CASSPRLAGELFF
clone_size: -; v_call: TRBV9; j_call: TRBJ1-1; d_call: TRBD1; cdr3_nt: TGTGCCAGCAGCGAGATCCGCGACAGGGGCCCTGAAGCTTTCTTT; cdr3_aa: CASSEIRDRGPEAFF
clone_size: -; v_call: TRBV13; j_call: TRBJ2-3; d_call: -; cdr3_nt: TGTGCCAGCAGCCCCGACAGAAGCACAGATACGCAGTATTTT; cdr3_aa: CASSPDRSTDTQYF
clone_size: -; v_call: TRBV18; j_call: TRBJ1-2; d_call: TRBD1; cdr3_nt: TGTGCCAGCTCACCGGGACAGGGGGTTGGCTACACCTTC; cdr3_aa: CASSPGQGVGYTF
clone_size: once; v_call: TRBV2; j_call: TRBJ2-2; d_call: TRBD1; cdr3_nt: TGTGCCAGCAGTAGACAGGGGGCGGTCACCGGGGAGCTGTTTTTT; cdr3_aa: CASSRQGAVTGELFF
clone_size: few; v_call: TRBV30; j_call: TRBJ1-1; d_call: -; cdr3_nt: TGTGCCTGGAGTGGCGGGTATTCCACTGAAGCTTTCTTT; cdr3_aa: CAWSGGYSTEAFF
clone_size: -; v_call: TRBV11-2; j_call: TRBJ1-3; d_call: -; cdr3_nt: TGTGCCAGCAGCCTGACAGGAGAAAACACCATATATTTT; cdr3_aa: CASSLTGENTIYF
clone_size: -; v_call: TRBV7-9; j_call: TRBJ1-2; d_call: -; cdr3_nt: TGTGCCAGCAGCCTCAGTCGAGGGGGAGGCTATGGCTACACCTTC; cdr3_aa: CASSLSRGGGYGYTF
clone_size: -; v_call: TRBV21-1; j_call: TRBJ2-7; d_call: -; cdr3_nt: TGTGCCAGCAGCAAAGATTGGGCCGGAGCCTACGAGCAGTACTTC; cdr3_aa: CASSKDWAGAYEQYF
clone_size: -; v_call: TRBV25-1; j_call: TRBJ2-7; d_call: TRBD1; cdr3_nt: TGTGCCAGGAAAGGTAGGGGGCGCCGTAACTACGAGCAGTACTTC; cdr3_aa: CARKGRGRRNYEQYF
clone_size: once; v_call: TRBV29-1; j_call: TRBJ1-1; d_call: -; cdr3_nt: TGCAGCGTTGTTAGGGGGTTCTCTGAAGCTTTCTTT; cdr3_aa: CSVVRGFSEAFF
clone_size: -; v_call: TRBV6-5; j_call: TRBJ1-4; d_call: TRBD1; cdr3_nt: TGTGCCAACAGTTACGCCTGGACAGGGAGTAATGAAAAACTGTTTTTT; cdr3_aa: CANSYAWTGSNEKLFF
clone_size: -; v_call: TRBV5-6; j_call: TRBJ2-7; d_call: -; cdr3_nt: TGTGCCAGCAGCTTGGTGCGTAACACCTTGATGAGCGAGCAGTACTTC; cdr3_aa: CASSLVRNTLMSEQYF
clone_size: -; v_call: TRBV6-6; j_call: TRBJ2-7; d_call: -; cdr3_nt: TGTGCCACCTCCACAGCTTACGAGCAGTACTTC; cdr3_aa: CATSTAYEQYF
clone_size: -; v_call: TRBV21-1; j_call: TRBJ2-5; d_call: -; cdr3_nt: TGTGCCAGCAGCAAAGAGAAAAACGCCCCTCAAGAGACCCAGTACTTC; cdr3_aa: CASSKEKNAPQETQYF
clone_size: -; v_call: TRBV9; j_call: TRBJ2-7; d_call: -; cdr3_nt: TGTGCCAGCAGCCCCGAGGTAGGCGAGCAGTACTTC; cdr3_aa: CASSPEVGEQYF
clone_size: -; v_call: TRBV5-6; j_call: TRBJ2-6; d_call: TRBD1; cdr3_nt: TGTGCCAGCAACCACCCGACAGGGATCCACTCTGGGGCCAACGTCCTGACTTTC; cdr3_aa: CASNHPTGIHSGANVLTF
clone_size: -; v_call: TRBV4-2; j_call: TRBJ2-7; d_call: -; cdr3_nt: TGTGCCAGCAGCCAAGATCGTGGCCGTACCTACGAGCAGTACTTC; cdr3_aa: CASSQDRGRTYEQYF
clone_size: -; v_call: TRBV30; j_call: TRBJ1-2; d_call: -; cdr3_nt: TGTGCCTGGAGTACAGTCTATGGCTACACCTTC; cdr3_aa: CAWSTVYGYTF
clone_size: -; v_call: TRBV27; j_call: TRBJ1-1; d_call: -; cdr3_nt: TGTGCCAGCAGTAACTCCCCGGGGATGTGGTACACTGAAGCTTTCTTT; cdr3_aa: CASSNSPGMWYTEAFF
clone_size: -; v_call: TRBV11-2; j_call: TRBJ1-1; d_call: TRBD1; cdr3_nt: TGTGCCAGCAGCTTAGCCTTTAGGGGACAGGGTCCAGAAGCTTTCTTT; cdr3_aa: CASSLAFRGQGPEAFF